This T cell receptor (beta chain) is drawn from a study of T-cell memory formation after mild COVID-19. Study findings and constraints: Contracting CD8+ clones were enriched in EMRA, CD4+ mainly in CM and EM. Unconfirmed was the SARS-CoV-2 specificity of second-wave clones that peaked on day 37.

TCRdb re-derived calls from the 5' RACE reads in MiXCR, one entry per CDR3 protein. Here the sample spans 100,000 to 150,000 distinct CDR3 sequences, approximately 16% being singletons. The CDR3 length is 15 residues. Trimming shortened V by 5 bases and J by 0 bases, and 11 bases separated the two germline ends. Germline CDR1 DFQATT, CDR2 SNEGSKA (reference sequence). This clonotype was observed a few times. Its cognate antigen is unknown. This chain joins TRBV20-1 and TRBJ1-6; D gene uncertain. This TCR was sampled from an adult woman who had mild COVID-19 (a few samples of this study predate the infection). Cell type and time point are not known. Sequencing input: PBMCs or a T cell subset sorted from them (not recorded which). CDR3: CSALGGSSYNSPLHF. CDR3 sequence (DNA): TGCAGTGCTCTAGGAGGGAGCTCCTATAATTCACCCCTCCACTTT.